This T cell receptor beta chain was captured by sequencing in a study of T cells in Graves' hyperthyroidism and ophthalmopathy. V was cut by 7 bases and J by 7 bases, with 16 bases left in between. Germline CDR1 KGHDR, CDR2 SFDVKD. This CDR3 spans 14 amino acids. The CDR3 regions of TCR beta were amplified from RNA transcripts. Researchers ran a first-round RT-PCR on the TCR CDR3 using the HTBI primer set. TCRdb redid the calling of the multiplex PCR reads with MiXCR, one entry per CDR3 protein. The repertoire includes around 720,000 distinct CDR3 sequences, 30% to 40% of them detected once, and around 30% sits in the top ten. For Graves' hyperthyroidism to be stable, ophthalmopathy could not progress within 18 months. This clonotype appeared once.

This receptor was taken from a woman aged 40 to 55 with Graves' hyperthyroidism. The specimen was blood. J is TRBJ1-5 and V is TRBV24-1; unclear D gene. Written as DNA, the CDR3 is TGTGCCACCAGCGACCTCAACTCGAGGCAGCCCCAGCATTTT. Amino acid sequence: CATSDLNSRQPQHF.